These 22 T cell receptor beta chains share one sample of origin, sequenced in a study of blood T cells in healthy people across ages. Together with a sample-barcoded 5' primer, a J-beta primer mix was included in a second PCR lasting roughly 7 to 11 cycles. TCRdb reprocessed the 5' RACE reads with MiXCR, giving one entry per CDR3 protein. This sample has more than 1,400,000 distinct CDR3 sequences, with around 39% found just once. The specimen was blood. The receptor set was obtained from a woman aged 18 to 35 in good health.

This clonotype was seen a handful of times. The chain is built from TRBV25-1 and TRBJ2-1, with no clear D. The V gene lost 3 bases and the J gene lost 0 bases, with 6 bases spanning the gap. Germline values: CDR1 MGHDK, CDR2 SYGVNS. The CDR3 loop spans 14 amino acids. The CDR3 sequence: CASSDGDSYNEQFF. The CDR3 coding sequence is TGTGCCAGCAGTGATGGGGACTCCTACAATGAGCAGTTCTTC.

The V call is TRBV12-3 or TRBV12-4, the J call TRBJ2-4; perhaps TRBD1 as D (5 bases). The last part of the DNA fits TRBJ2-7 better; the J call may be wrong. This CDR3 comprises 12 residues. The CDR3 bases are TGTGCCAGCAGCCATAGGGGCCACGAGCAGTACTTC. Encoded protein: CASSHRGHEQYF.

This clonotype was seen a handful of times. The rearrangement links TRBV29-1 to TRBJ2-7; perhaps TRBD1 as D (6 bases). The V gene lost 6 bases and the J gene lost 0 bases, with 18 bases spanning the gap. The V gene's germline CDR1 is SQVTM and CDR2 ANQGSEA. The length of the CDR3 is 15 residues. CDR3 sequence: CSVSTTRGSSYEQYF. As DNA, the CDR3 is TGCAGCGTGTCCACGACCAGGGGTAGCTCCTACGAGCAGTACTTC.

The chain couples TRBV28 to TRBJ1-6; 12 bases map to TRBD1. Unmatched junction bases numbered 5, after V lost 7 bases and J lost 7 bases. Per germline, CDR1 MDHEN and CDR2 SYDVKM. This CDR3 comprises 15 residues. The CDR3 region has the DNA TGTGCCAGCAACACGGGACAGGGGGCAAATTCACCCCTCCACTTT. It translates to CASNTGQGANSPLHF.

The chain employs TRBV29-1 and TRBJ2-5; D call uncertain. V was pared by 4 bases and J by 5 bases, with 11 bases between. There are 12 residues in the CDR3. Germline-derived CDR1 and CDR2 are SQVTM and ANQGSEA. CDR3 amino acids: CSVVPLGETQYF. As DNA, the CDR3 is TGCAGCGTTGTCCCGCTAGGGGAGACCCAGTACTTC.

Many counts were recorded for this clonotype. This rearrangement joins TRBV25-1 to TRBJ1-2; no clear D. Germline V gives CDR1 MGHDK, CDR2 SYGVNS. The CDR3 extends over 13 amino acids. Trimming left V 4 bases short and J 5 bases short, with 11 bases between. This CDR3 reads CASSVGRAYGYTF. The CDR3 DNA sequence: TGTGCCAGCAGTGTAGGCAGAGCTTATGGCTACACCTTC.

This chain connects TRBV4-2 to TRBJ2-1; 13 bases align to TRBD2. The J call may not be correct, given that the DNA end is closer to TRBJ2-7. The germline CDR1 and CDR2 sequences are LGHNA and YNFKEQ. The length of the CDR3 is 16 residues. This chain's CDR3 is CASSQDRTSGRNEQYF. CDR3 nucleotides: TGTGCCAGCAGCCAAGATCGGACTAGCGGGAGAAACGAGCAGTACTTC.

In its sample, this clonotype was seen a few times. This clone may be a read error of a much larger clone one base away. The V gene is TRBV21-1, the J gene TRBJ2-1; TRBD1, the D gene given by the table, was not confirmed from the DNA. The J call is doubtful: the DNA matches TRBJ2-7 better. TRBV21-1 is termed a pseudogene. This CDR3 is 15 amino acids long. CDR3: CARVPPHLSNNEQYF. The CDR3 bases are TGTGCCAGGGTTCCCCCTCACCTCTCCAACAATGAGCAGTACTTC.

The rearrangement joins TRBV3-1 to TRBJ1-1, with 9 bases matching TRBD1. This CDR3 has 15 residues. Unmatched junction bases numbered 14, after V lost 4 bases and J lost 11 bases. Germline lookup yields CDR1 LGHDT and CDR2 YNNKEL (reference sequence). In nucleotides, the CDR3 is TGTGCCAGCAGCCCACAGGGGGCTCCCGGATTGGGGGCTTTCTTT. Amino acid sequence: CASSPQGAPGLGAFF.

This clonotype was seen a single time. The V gene is TRBV20-1, the J gene TRBJ2-3, with 8 bases identical to TRBD2. V gave up 6 bases and J gave up 3 bases; unmatched junction bases: 8. The germline V gene encodes CDR1 DFQATT and CDR2 SNEGSKA (reference sequence). The CDR3 runs 14 residues. CDR3 sequence reads: CSARRASGTDTQYF. The CDR3 DNA reads TGCAGTGCGAGACGGGCTAGCGGGACAGATACGCAGTATTTT.

The chain couples TRBV3-1 to TRBJ1-6; D is unresolved. The V and J ends lost 0 bases and 10 bases respectively, with 10 bases between them. CDR3 length: 14 residues. Germline CDR1 and CDR2: LGHDT and YNNKEL (reference sequence). The CDR3 DNA reads TGTGCCAGCAGCCAAGAGGGGTCCGGATCACCCCTCCACTTT. Amino acids: CASSQEGSGSPLHF.

This chain connects TRBV28 to TRBJ1-5, with a weak D call TRBD1 (6 bases). The CDR3 is 15 amino acids. The V end was cut by 8 bases, the J end by 5 bases, with 19 bases between. Germline V CDR1 and CDR2: MDHEN, SYDVKM. CDR3 residues: CASQVQGLLYQPQHF. In nucleotides, the CDR3 is TGTGCCAGCCAAGTCCAGGGGCTTCTCTATCAGCCCCAGCATTTT.

This clonotype was observed a single time. The V call is TRBV30, the J call TRBJ1-1; D ambiguous. The V and J ends lost 0 bases and 5 bases respectively, with 10 bases between them. The CDR3 has 13 amino acids. Germline values: CDR1 GTSNPN, CDR2 SVGIG (reference sequence). Here the CDR3 DNA reads TGTGCCTGGAGTGTAGATTCGACGACTGAAGCTTTCTTT. Translated: CAWSVDSTTEAFF.

The V call is TRBV4-1, the J call TRBJ2-5; 12 positions agree with TRBD2. Germline lookup yields CDR1 MGHRA and CDR2 YSYEKL. V trimming: 3 bases; J trimming: 2 bases; junction bases outside the gene matches: 7. The length of the CDR3 is 17 residues. CDR3: CASSHSGLAGFQETQYF. CDR3 nucleotide sequence: TGCGCCAGCAGCCACAGTGGACTAGCGGGATTTCAAGAGACCCAGTACTTC.

The chain uses TRBV2 and TRBJ1-1; a weak D match, TRBD1 (6 bases). Trimming stripped 2 bases from V and 11 bases from J, with 12 bases between. Germline V lookup: CDR1 SNHLY, CDR2 FYNNEI. The CDR3 is made up of 12 amino acids. CDR3 DNA: TGTGCCAGCAGTGAAAGGGCTCAGGGGGCTTTCTTT. Protein: CASSERAQGAFF. Full variable domain (missing parts from reference TRBV2 and TRBJ1-1): EPEVTQTPSHQVTQMGQEVILRCVPISNHLYFYWYRQILGQKVEFLVSFYNNEISEKSEIFDDQFSVERPDGSNFTLKIRSTKLEDSAMYFCASSERAQGAFFGQGTRLTVV.

This clonotype was observed at least ten times. This chain connects TRBV20-1 to TRBJ1-2; no firm D call. This CDR3 contains 10 residues. V gave up 6 bases and J gave up 6 bases, with 8 bases separating them. Germline V CDR1 and CDR2: DFQATT, SNEGSKA (reference sequence). The CDR3 loop reads CSASRDGYTF. In DNA form, the CDR3 reads TGCAGTGCCAGTCGAGATGGCTACACCTTC.

Only a few counts were recorded for this clonotype. The chain has TRBV6-5 and TRBJ2-3, with 8 bases matching TRBD1. Trimming took 5 bases from V and 7 from J; bases not matched to a gene: 8. The CDR3 totals 14 residues. Germline assignment: CDR1 MNHEY and CDR2 SVGAGI. CDR3 loop: CASSPGTGSHTQYF. The CDR3 region has the DNA TGTGCCAGCAGTCCCGGGACAGGTTCACATACGCAGTATTTT.

This chain links TRBV29-1 with TRBJ1-1, with a weak D call TRBD1 (5 bases). The CDR3 loop spans 20 amino acids. CDR1 is SQVTM, CDR2 ANQGSEA, per germline. Deletions cut 5 bases from V and 0 bases from J, with 31 bases between. The CDR3 coding sequence is TGCAGCGTTATACGACGGACGAGGAGGGGAGCCGCGGGTATGAACACTGAAGCTTTCTTT. It codes for CSVIRRTRRGAAGMNTEAFF.

This chain connects TRBV12-3 or TRBV12-4 to TRBJ2-2; 10 bases align to TRBD2. This CDR3 is 16 amino acids long. Unmatched junction bases numbered 10, after V lost 6 bases and J lost 6 bases. This CDR3 reads CASSFSLAGAAGELFF. The CDR3 nucleotides read TGTGCCAGCAGCTTTAGTCTAGCGGGGGCGGCCGGGGAGCTGTTTTTT.

This clonotype was seen more than once but under ten times. The chain uses TRBV7-3 and TRBJ2-1; 10 positions match TRBD2. V lost 8 bases and J lost 6; bases outside the gene matches: 4. Germline CDR1 SGHTA, CDR2 FQGTGA. The CDR3 is 13 residues long. CDR3 protein: CASGSGGSNEQFF. The CDR3 DNA reads as TGTGCCAGCGGTAGCGGGGGGAGCAATGAGCAGTTCTTC. Drawing the rest from reference TRBV7-3 and TRBJ2-1, the complete variable domain is GAGVSQTPSNKVTEKGKYVELRCDPISGHTALYWYRQSLGQGPEFLIYFQGTGAADDSGLPNDRFFAVRPEGSVSTLKIQRTERGDSAVYLCASGSGGSNEQFFGPGTRLTVL.

This clonotype was observed a few times. This chain joins TRBV20-1 and TRBJ2-3; no clear D. CDR1 DFQATT and CDR2 SNEGSKA come from the germline V gene (reference sequence). Trimming pared 4 bases from V and 1 base from J, leaving 15 bases between. This CDR3 spans 15 amino acids. CDR3 residues: CSANNPARGTDTQYF. As DNA, the CDR3 is TGCAGTGCTAATAACCCGGCTAGAGGCACAGATACGCAGTATTTT.

This clonotype was observed a handful of times. J is TRBJ2-1 and V is TRBV7-8; D gene unclear. This CDR3 has 17 amino acids. V lost 3 bases to trimming and J lost 0 bases, with 15 bases between them. Germline V gene data show CDR1 as SGHVS and CDR2 as FQNEAQ. CDR3 in amino acids: CASSFQVSASSYNEQFF. CDR3 DNA: TGTGCCAGCAGCTTTCAAGTCAGTGCGAGCTCCTACAATGAGCAGTTCTTC. The full variable domain, with the rest looked up from reference TRBV7-8 and TRBJ2-1, is GAGVSQSPRYKVAKRGQDVALRCDPISGHVSLFWYQQALGQGPEFLTYFQNEAQLDKSGLPSDRFFAERPEGSVSTLKIQRTQQEDSAVYLCASSFQVSASSYNEQFFGPGTRLTVL.